This entry lists 32 T cell receptor beta chains sequenced from one sample in a study of blood T cell repertoires in COVID-19. The repertoire was sequenced with immunoSEQ multiplex PCR; TCRdb's copy has only in-frame clones and lacks some. Of hundreds of thousands of clones in the sample, less than 90% are singletons; the top ten hold roughly 8%. Input material: peripheral blood. Receptors originate from a woman in her forties or fifties with COVID-19, enrolled during active disease.

The chain is built from TRBV5-1 and TRBJ1-1, with D unclear. Between the trimmed V and J ends, which lost 4 bases and 4 bases, there was a span of 17 bases. The CDR3 has 15 residues. Per the germline V gene, CDR1 is SGHRS and CDR2 is YFSETQ. The DNA for the CDR3 is TGCGCCAGCAGCCCGTCTTACAGTAATCCCACTGAAGCTTTCTTT. The encoded protein is CASSPSYSNPTEAFF.

The rearrangement uses TRBV6-1 and TRBJ1-1, with a weak D call TRBD1 (6 bases). CDR3 length: 13 amino acids. Trimming shortened V by 6 bases and J by 3 bases, and 11 bases separated the two germline ends. Germline values: CDR1 MNHNS, CDR2 SASEGT. In DNA, the CDR3 is TGTGCCAGCAGCACAGGGTCTGACACTGAAGCTTTCTTT. The encoded protein is CASSTGSDTEAFF.

In DNA form, the CDR3 reads TGTGCCAGCAGCCAACTATCCAGGGCAGCAGATAACGGGGAGCTGTTTTTT. Its translation is CASSQLSRAADNGELFF. This sequence joins TRBV3-1 (or the pseudogene TRBV3-2) and TRBJ2-2; D is perhaps TRBD1 (5 bases). This CDR3 region has 17 residues. The V and J ends lost 2 bases and 7 bases respectively, with 20 bases between them. The germline V gene has CDR1 LGHDT and CDR2 YNNKEL (reference sequence).

The chain links TRBV15 to TRBJ1-4; D is possibly TRBD1 (5 bases). Germline assignment: CDR1 LNHNV and CDR2 YYDKDF (reference sequence). This CDR3 is built from 14 residues. Trimming shortened V by 5 bases and J by 8 bases, and 15 bases separated the two germline ends. Here the CDR3 reads CATSGGGGKEKLFF. CDR3 bases: TGTGCCACCAGCGGCGGGGGTGGAAAAGAAAAACTGTTTTTT.

This clone has a handful of counts. V gene TRBV5-6 combines with J gene TRBJ1-6; D is unresolved. From germline, CDR1 is SGHDT and CDR2 YYEEEE. V was pared by 4 bases and J by 6 bases, with 11 bases between. This CDR3 region has 14 residues. CDR3 loop: CASSLPSSNSPLHF. CDR3 sequence (DNA): TGTGCCAGCAGCCTGCCTTCGAGTAATTCACCCCTCCACTTT.

The CDR3 spells CASTGTPNTFGYTF. The CDR3, as DNA: TGTGCCAGCACCGGGACACCCAACACGTTCGGCTACACCTTC. This chain links TRBV11-2 with TRBJ1-2; a weak D match, TRBD1 (6 bases). The CDR3 consists of 14 residues. V dropped 7 bases and J dropped 8 bases, with 20 bases sitting between them. CDR1 SGHAT and CDR2 FQNNGV come from the germline V gene.

This chain links TRBV12-3 or TRBV12-4 with TRBJ1-1; D is unclear. V lost 3 bases, J lost 10 bases, and 15 bases lay in between. This CDR3 region has 13 residues. Here the CDR3 reads CASSFGESTTAFF. CDR3 DNA: TGTGCCAGCAGTTTCGGGGAATCGACCACAGCTTTCTTT.

V gene TRBV12-3 or TRBV12-4 combines with J gene TRBJ2-1; 7 nucleotides match TRBD2. There are 11 residues in the CDR3. Trimming took 7 bases from V and 8 from J; bases not matched to a gene: 2. The CDR3 nucleotides are TGTGCCAGCACCCTAGCGGATGAGCAGTTCTTC. Its protein is CASTLADEQFF.

This CDR3 reads CASSEQGASYEQYF. CDR3 coding DNA: TGCGCCAGCAGTGAGCAAGGGGCCTCCTACGAGCAGTACTTC. The gene calls are TRBV10-2 and TRBJ2-7; D may be TRBD1 (5 bases). The CDR3 loop spans 14 amino acids. Germline lookup yields CDR1 WSHSY and CDR2 SAAADI. V gave up 2 bases and J gave up 0 bases, with 8 bases separating them.

This chain connects TRBV24-1 to TRBJ1-1, with D perhaps TRBD1 (5 bases). CDR3 length equals 13 residues. Per the germline V gene, CDR1 is KGHDR and CDR2 is SFDVKD. Trimming removed 7 bases from V and 4 bases from J, with 12 bases in between. The CDR3 DNA reads TGTGCCACCAGGGGGGGTGGTAGCACTGAAGCTTTCTTT. Encoded protein: CATRGGGSTEAFF.

CDR3 sequence: CASSGGGTHGYTF. DNA of the CDR3: TGTGCCAGCAGCGGCGGGGGGACCCATGGCTACACCTTC. V usage is TRBV9 and J usage is TRBJ1-2, with D possibly TRBD1 on 5 matching bases. CDR3 length: 13 residues. Germline V gene lookup returns CDR1 SGDLS and CDR2 YYNGEE. V lost 3 bases and J 6 bases, leaving 12 bases between the germline ends.

The chain recombines TRBV29-1 with TRBJ1-2; a possible D gene is TRBD1 (6 bases). Per the germline V gene, CDR1 is SQVTM and CDR2 is ANQGSEA. This CDR3 spans 16 amino acids. V dropped 4 bases and J dropped 1 base, with 19 bases sitting between them. As DNA, the CDR3 is TGCAGCGTTGTGGGGGTCGACAGGAGGCGTAACTATGGCTACACCTTC. This gives the protein CSVVGVDRRRNYGYTF.

The V call is TRBV29-1, the J call TRBJ1-1; no clear D. V lost 4 bases to trimming and J lost 6 bases, with 12 bases between them. CDR1 and CDR2 (germline): SQVTM, ANQGSEA. CDR3 size: 12 residues. The CDR3 DNA reads as TGCAGCGTTGGCGACGTAGCATCTGAAGCTTTCTTT. It translates to CSVGDVASEAFF.

J is TRBJ1-1 and V is TRBV7-9; a weak D match, TRBD1 (5 bases). This CDR3 has 12 residues. Germline CDR1 and CDR2: SEHNR and FQNEAQ (reference sequence). The germline V and J ends were trimmed by 4 bases and 6 bases, with 9 bases remaining between them. In DNA form, the CDR3 reads TGTGCCAGCAGCTCGCGACAGTCTGAAGCTTTCTTT. Protein sequence: CASSSRQSEAFF.

The V and J genes are TRBV27 and TRBJ1-2; D unresolved. V was clipped by 5 bases and J by 4 bases, with 11 bases between them. Germline CDR1 MNHEY, CDR2 SMNVEV (reference sequence). This CDR3 comprises 13 residues. This CDR3 reads CASSPMPVYGYTF. The DNA of the CDR3 is TGTGCCAGCAGTCCGATGCCGGTCTATGGCTACACCTTC.

The gene calls are TRBV3-1 (or the pseudogene TRBV3-2) and TRBJ1-2, with a weak D call TRBD1 (5 bases). Per germline, CDR1 LGHDT and CDR2 YNNKEL (reference sequence). The CDR3 runs 13 residues. Trimming removed 1 base from V and 11 bases from J, with 14 bases in between. This chain's CDR3 is CASSQVIGGLYTF. The CDR3, as DNA: TGTGCCAGCAGCCAAGTTATTGGGGGACTATACACCTTC.

CDR3 region: CASSIPGQGIYGYTF. In nucleotides, the CDR3 is TGTGCCAGTAGTATACCGGGACAGGGGATTTATGGCTACACCTTC. V gene TRBV19 combines with J gene TRBJ1-2; 10 bases are shared with TRBD1. From germline, CDR1 is LNHDA and CDR2 SQIVND (reference sequence). The junction had 5 bases not matched to a gene; V was cut back by 2 bases and J by 5 bases. This CDR3 spans 15 amino acids.

This clone was counted only a few times. The chain recombines TRBV7-9 with TRBJ1-6; D perhaps matches TRBD1 (5 bases). The CDR3 length is 13 residues. CDR1 is SEHNR, CDR2 FQNEAQ, per germline (reference sequence). Trimming took 1 base from V and 8 from J, leaving 6 bases between them. The CDR3 sequence is CASSLEGDSPLHF. The CDR3 DNA follows: TGTGCCAGCAGCTTAGAAGGGGATTCACCCCTCCACTTT.

J is TRBJ2-7 and V is TRBV7-2, with 7 bases that match TRBD1. This CDR3 region has 15 residues. Per the germline V gene, CDR1 is SGHTA and CDR2 is FQGNSA. V lost 6 bases, J lost 0 bases, and 8 bases stayed unmatched. The CDR3 reads CASRPTTGVSYEQYF. DNA for the CDR3: TGTGCCAGCAGACCCACCACAGGGGTCTCCTACGAGCAGTACTTC.

V and J are TRBV14 and TRBJ2-5; TRBD2 aligns across 10 bases. The CDR3 has 17 residues. Trimming at V came to 4 bases and at J to 2 bases, leaving 10 bases not matched to a gene. The germline V gene encodes CDR1 SGHDN and CDR2 FVKESK. In DNA form, the CDR3 reads TGTGCCAGCAGCCGAGGTAGCGGGGGGCCCCGGCAAGAGACCCAGTACTTC. Translation: CASSRGSGGPRQETQYF.

The V and J genes are TRBV19 and TRBJ1-1; D may be TRBD1 (5 bases). Between the trimmed V and J ends, which lost 6 bases and 4 bases, there was a span of 18 bases. The germline gives CDR1 LNHDA, CDR2 SQIVND (reference sequence). There are 15 residues in the CDR3. CDR3 sequence reads: CASRGRGQGTTEAFF. As DNA, the CDR3 is TGTGCCAGTAGAGGGCGTGGGCAGGGCACCACTGAAGCTTTCTTT.

The V call is TRBV11-3, the J call TRBJ2-7; 7 nucleotides agree with TRBD1. Germline V gene data show CDR1 as SGHNT and CDR2 as YENEEA. This CDR3 contains 15 residues. J was trimmed by 5 bases and V by 5 bases; bases with no gene match: 12. The CDR3 DNA follows: TGTGCCAGCAGCCCAACGGAAAGGGGGCCCAACGAGCAGTACTTC. Protein product: CASSPTERGPNEQYF.

This clone was detected once. The J gene is TRBJ1-4, the V gene TRBV27; TRBD1 matches at 7 bases. CDR1 is MNHEY, CDR2 SMNVEV, per germline (reference sequence). Losses at the gene ends were 2 bases for V and 6 bases for J; bases not matched to a gene: 6. This CDR3 spans 15 amino acids. The CDR3 DNA is TGTGCCAGCAGTTTAAGGGGGCTGTGGGATGAAAAACTGTTTTTT. Protein sequence: CASSLRGLWDEKLFF.

V is TRBV20-1 and J is TRBJ1-5; a possible D gene is TRBD1 (6 bases). The CDR3 is made up of 15 amino acids. V was cut by 3 bases and J by 7 bases, with 19 bases left in between. CDR1 is DFQATT, CDR2 SNEGSKA, per germline (reference sequence). The CDR3 protein is CSASVYRAYDQPQHF. The CDR3 DNA reads TGCAGTGCTAGTGTGTACAGGGCGTATGACCAGCCCCAGCATTTT.

Concerning this clone: Distinct nucleotide sequences in the sample also encode this CDR3. V gene TRBV9 combines with J gene TRBJ1-1; D possibly corresponds to TRBD1 (5 bases). The germline V and J ends were trimmed by 3 bases and 1 base, with 13 bases remaining between them. This CDR3 is built from 15 residues. Germline V gene data show CDR1 as SGDLS and CDR2 as YYNGEE. Here the CDR3 DNA reads TGTGCCAGCAGCGCGGGGGGGGACCCGAACACTGAAGCTTTCTTT. This encodes CASSAGGDPNTEAFF.

The genes are TRBV28 and TRBJ1-1; 7 nucleotides line up with TRBD1. The CDR3 length is 15 residues. Germline trimming cut 4 bases from V and 4 bases from J; bases unmatched to any gene: 9. The germline CDR1 and CDR2 sequences are MDHEN and SYDVKM. In DNA, the CDR3 is TGTGCCAGCAGTTCGACAGGGCACCTTACCACTGAAGCTTTCTTT. Protein sequence: CASSSTGHLTTEAFF.

The CDR3 loop is CASSFSHRLRQFF. The CDR3 DNA is TGTGCCAGCAGTTTTAGTCACAGGTTAAGACAGTTCTTC. The rearrangement uses TRBV11-2 and TRBJ2-1; D possibly corresponds to TRBD1 (5 bases). Germline CDR1 SGHAT, CDR2 FQNNGV. This CDR3 is 13 amino acids long. The V and J ends lost 6 bases and 13 bases respectively, with 19 bases between them.

The rearrangement links TRBV14 to TRBJ1-3, with no clear D. Trimming pared 1 base from V and 8 bases from J, leaving 6 bases between. CDR1 is SGHDN, CDR2 FVKESK, per germline. The CDR3 consists of 12 residues. CDR3 nucleotides: TGTGCCAGCAGCCAAGTCCGAGACACCATATATTTT. This sequence encodes CASSQVRDTIYF.

V gene TRBV19 combines with J gene TRBJ2-1, with D possibly matching TRBD1 (6 bases). V was clipped by 3 bases and J by 6 bases, with 9 bases between them. The germline V gene encodes CDR1 LNHDA and CDR2 SQIVND (reference sequence). The CDR3 spans 13 residues. The CDR3 region is CASSIVRGNEQFF. The CDR3 DNA reads as TGTGCCAGTAGTATTGTCAGGGGCAATGAGCAGTTCTTC.

The rearrangement joins TRBV6-4 to TRBJ1-1; 8 nucleotides align to TRBD1. Germline CDR1 is MRHNA and CDR2 is SNTAGT. This CDR3 contains 14 residues. V lost 5 bases to trimming and J lost 1 base; unmatched junction nucleotides: 3. The CDR3 DNA reads as TGTGCCAGCAGTCCGGGACAGGAGAACACTGAAGCTTTCTTT. Translation gives CASSPGQENTEAFF.

In this sample, this clone turned up a few times. V is TRBV19 and J is TRBJ2-7; 7 positions match TRBD2. Germline V lookup: CDR1 LNHDA, CDR2 SQIVND (reference sequence). The CDR3 loop spans 16 amino acids. The trim removed 4 bases at V and 0 bases at J, leaving 9 bases unmatched. CDR3 loop: CASSNVRGGSSYEQYF. The CDR3 bases are TGTGCCAGTAGTAACGTACGCGGGGGTAGCTCCTACGAGCAGTACTTC.

This clone occurred once. The V and J genes are TRBV6-1 and TRBJ2-3, with D uncertain. V was pared by 2 bases and J by 0 bases, with 12 bases between. The CDR3 loop spans 16 amino acids. Germline assignment: CDR1 MNHNS and CDR2 SASEGT. Here the CDR3 reads CASSELLPLSTDTQYF. CDR3 nucleotides: TGTGCCAGCAGTGAACTACTACCCCTTAGCACAGATACGCAGTATTTT.